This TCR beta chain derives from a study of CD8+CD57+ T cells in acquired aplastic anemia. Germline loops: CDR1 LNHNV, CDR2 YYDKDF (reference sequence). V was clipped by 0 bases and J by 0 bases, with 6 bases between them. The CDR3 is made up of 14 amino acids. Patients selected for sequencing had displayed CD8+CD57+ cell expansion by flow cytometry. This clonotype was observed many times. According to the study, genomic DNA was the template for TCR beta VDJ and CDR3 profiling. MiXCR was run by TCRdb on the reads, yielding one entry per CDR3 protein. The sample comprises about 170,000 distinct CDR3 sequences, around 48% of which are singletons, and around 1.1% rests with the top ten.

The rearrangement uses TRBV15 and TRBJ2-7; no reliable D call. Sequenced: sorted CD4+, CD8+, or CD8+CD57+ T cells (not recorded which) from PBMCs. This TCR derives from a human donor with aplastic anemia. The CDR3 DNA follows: TGTGCCACCAGCAGAGAGCCGGGCTCCTACGAGCAGTACTTC. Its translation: CATSREPGSYEQYF.